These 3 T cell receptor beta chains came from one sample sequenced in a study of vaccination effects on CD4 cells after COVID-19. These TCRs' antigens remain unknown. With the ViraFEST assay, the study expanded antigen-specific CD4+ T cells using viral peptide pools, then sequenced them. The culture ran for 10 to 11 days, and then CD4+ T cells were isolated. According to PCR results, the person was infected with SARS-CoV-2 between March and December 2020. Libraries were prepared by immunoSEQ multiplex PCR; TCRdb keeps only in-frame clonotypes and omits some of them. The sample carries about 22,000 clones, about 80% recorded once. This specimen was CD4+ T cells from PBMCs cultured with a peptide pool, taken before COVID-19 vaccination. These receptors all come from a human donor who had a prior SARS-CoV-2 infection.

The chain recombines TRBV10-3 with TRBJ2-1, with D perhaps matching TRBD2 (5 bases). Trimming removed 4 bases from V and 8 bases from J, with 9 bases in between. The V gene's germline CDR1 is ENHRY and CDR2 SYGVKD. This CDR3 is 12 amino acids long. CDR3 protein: CAISAEGHEQFF. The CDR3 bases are TGTGCCATCAGTGCCGAGGGCCATGAGCAGTTCTTC.

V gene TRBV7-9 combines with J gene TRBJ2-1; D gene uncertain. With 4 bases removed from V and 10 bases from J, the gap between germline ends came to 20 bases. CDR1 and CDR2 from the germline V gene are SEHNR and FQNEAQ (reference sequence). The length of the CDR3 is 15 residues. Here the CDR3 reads CASSSNELVGSEQFF. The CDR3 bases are TGTGCCAGCAGCTCAAACGAACTCGTGGGGTCAGAGCAGTTCTTC. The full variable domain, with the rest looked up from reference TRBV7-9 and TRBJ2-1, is DTGVSQNPRHKITKRGQNVTFRCDPISEHNRLYWYRQTLGQGPEFLTYFQNEAQLEKSRLLSDRFSAERPKGSFSTLEIQRTEQGDSAMYLCASSSNELVGSEQFFGPGTRLTVL.

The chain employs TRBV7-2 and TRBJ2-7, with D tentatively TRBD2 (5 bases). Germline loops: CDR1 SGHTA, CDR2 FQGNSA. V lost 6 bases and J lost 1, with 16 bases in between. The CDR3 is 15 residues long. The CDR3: CASRENGGLSYEQYF. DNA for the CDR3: TGTGCCAGCAGAGAAAATGGAGGACTGTCCTACGAGCAGTACTTC.